A selection of T cell receptor beta chains follows, all from one sample in a study of blood T cell repertoires in COVID-19. TCRdb keeps only in-frame clones here, not all; method: immunoSEQ multiplex PCR. The sample has 200,000 to 250,000 clones; around 88% are singletons. Sample: peripheral blood. The receptors were sampled from a young woman who had recovered from COVID-19. Each CDR3 is given with its conserved first and last residue. A D gene is named only where the DNA matches it firmly. Part of the rows lack a size; the others show once, few, many or a class for expanded clones.

TRBJ2-3 | TRBV6-4 | - | TRBD2 | CASSQASGGTDTQYF | TGTGCCAGCAGTCAAGCTAGCGGGGGCACAGATACGCAGTATTTT
TRBJ2-7 | TRBV7-9 | - | - | CASSAFSDFYEQYF | TGTGCCAGCAGCGCCTTTTCTGACTTCTACGAGCAGTACTTC
TRBJ2-3 | TRBV24-1 | - | TRBD2 | CATSDRRGGEDTQYF | TGTGCCACCAGTGATCGTCGGGGGGGCGAGGATACGCAGTATTTT
TRBJ1-2 | TRBV7-9 | - | - | CASSLGPGGYTF | TGTGCCAGCAGTTTAGGCCCAGGAGGCTACACCTTC
TRBJ1-4 | TRBV11-1 | - | - | CASRKDGGTNEKLFF | TGTGCCAGCAGAAAGGACGGAGGAACTAATGAAAAACTGTTTTTT
TRBJ2-7 | TRBV3-1/TRBV3-2 | - | - | CASRTSSSAEQYF | TGTGCCAGCAGGACTAGTAGTTCGGCCGAGCAGTACTTC
TRBJ2-5 | TRBV6-4 | - | - | CASSDSHGFTQYF | TGTGCCAGCAGTGACTCACACGGGTTCACCCAGTACTTC
TRBJ1-6 | TRBV19 | few | - | CASADRNNSPLHF | TGTGCCAGCGCGGACAGAAATAATTCACCCCTCCACTTT
TRBJ1-3 | TRBV4-2 | - | - | CASSQVPGGAQRRAGNTIYF | TGTGCCAGCAGCCAAGTCCCCGGGGGAGCACAACGTAGGGCTGGAAACACCATATATTTT
TRBJ2-3 | TRBV2 | - | - | CASSPFSSSTDTQYF | TGTGCCAGCAGCCCCTTTTCTTCTAGCACAGATACGCAGTATTTT
TRBJ2-6 | TRBV9 | - | - | CASSVGTPSSGANVLTF | TGTGCCAGCAGCGTAGGGACACCCAGCTCTGGGGCCAACGTCCTGACTTTC
TRBJ2-5 | TRBV10-3 | - | TRBD1 | CAAKGQGQETQYF | TGTGCCGCTAAGGGACAGGGGCAAGAGACCCAGTACTTC
TRBJ2-7 | TRBV9 | - | TRBD1 | CASSVDGTGRYEQYF | TGTGCCAGCAGCGTAGACGGGACAGGGCGCTACGAGCAGTACTTC
TRBJ2-5 | TRBV7-9 | - | TRBD1 | CASGDRSNF | TGTGCCAGCGGGGACAGAAGTAACTTC
TRBJ1-1 | TRBV10-3 | - | TRBD1 | CAISYSQGGNTEAFF | TGTGCCATCAGTTATTCTCAGGGGGGGAACACTGAAGCTTTCTTT
TRBJ2-5 | TRBV7-2 | - | - | CASSLSWANQETQYF | TGTGCCAGCAGCTTAAGTTGGGCGAATCAAGAGACCCAGTACTTC
TRBJ2-3 | TRBV27 | - | - | CASSPIDTSSTDTQYF | TGTGCCAGCAGTCCCATAGACACTTCTAGCACAGATACGCAGTATTTT
TRBJ1-6 | TRBV12-3/TRBV12-4 | - | - | CATTQGGHSPLHF | TGTGCCACCACCCAGGGTGGGCATTCACCCCTCCACTTT
TRBJ2-3 | TRBV11-2 | once | TRBD2 | CASRPRAGEPTTTDTQYF | TGTGCCAGCAGACCTCGAGCGGGGGAACCCACTACCACAGATACGCAGTATTTT
TRBJ2-5 | TRBV5-4 | - | - | CASSSLTTGIEQETQYF | TGTGCCAGCAGCTCCCTTACAACAGGGATAGAACAAGAGACCCAGTACTTC
TRBJ2-1 | TRBV5-1 | once | TRBD2 | CASSHPSGGYNEQFF | TGCGCCAGCAGCCACCCTAGCGGGGGTTACAATGAGCAGTTCTTC
TRBJ2-7 | TRBV4-2 | - | TRBD2 | CASSQEASGGSYEQYF | TGTGCCAGCAGCCAAGAAGCTAGCGGGGGCTCCTACGAGCAGTACTTC
TRBJ2-2 | TRBV4-3 | few | - | CASSQEEGSTGELFF | TGCGCCAGCAGCCAAGAAGAGGGCAGCACCGGGGAGCTGTTTTTT
TRBJ2-5 | TRBV5-8 | - | TRBD2 | CASSLYKSSGEEAQYF | TGTGCCAGCAGCTTGTACAAGTCTAGCGGTGAAGAGGCCCAGTACTTC
TRBJ2-2 | TRBV7-3 | - | TRBD2 | CASSFGLAGSGGLFF | TGTGCCAGCAGCTTCGGACTAGCGGGGTCCGGTGGGCTGTTTTTT
TRBJ1-1 | TRBV3-1/TRBV3-2 | - | - | CASSPPGITLNTEAFF | TGTGCCAGCAGCCCCCCGGGTATAACGTTGAACACTGAAGCTTTCTTT
TRBJ2-7 | TRBV2 | - | - | CASSTTGYEQYF | TGTGCCAGCAGCACCACAGGGTACGAGCAGTACTTC
TRBJ1-4 | TRBV2 | - | TRBD1 | CASRGVRDRAEKNEKLFF | TGTGCCAGCAGGGGCGTCCGGGACAGGGCCGAGAAAAATGAAAAACTGTTTTTT
TRBJ2-7 | TRBV19 | - | TRBD1 | CASSMGNRGNEQYF | TGTGCCAGTAGTATGGGTAACAGGGGAAACGAGCAGTACTTC